A single T cell receptor (beta chain) is shown here with its context. The antigen remains unidentified. Combining iRepertoire HTBI primers with Arm-PCR of CDR3 regions, the authors built TCR beta libraries. TCRdb re-derived calls from the multiplex PCR reads in MiXCR, one entry per CDR3 protein. Counted here are 300,000 to 500,000 distinct CDR3 sequences, 20% to 25% occurring once; the ten biggest clones make up 20%. This sample is part of a study of regulatory T cells in long-lasting Graves disease. Study observations and caveats: Among persistent patients, a larger number of public clonotypes were shared (about 2,800) than among newly diagnosed patients (just over 950).

Documented time point: persistent/refractory GD, antithyroid drugs over 5 years with positive TRAb. From PBMCs, RNA was extracted and then used to make the TCR library. CDR3 size: 15 residues. V was pared by 2 bases and J by 4 bases, with 14 bases between. Germline lookup yields CDR1 MNHEY and CDR2 SVGAGI. The rearrangement links TRBV6-5 to TRBJ1-2; unclear D gene. The clonotype was recovered from a female donor with Graves disease. The sample consisted of peripheral blood mononuclear cells (PBMCs), taken when the disease was refractory, from a patient treated with antithyroid drugs. CDR3 sequence (DNA): TGTGCCAGCAGTTACCTGACGGAAGGGTTCTATGGCTACACCTTC. Translating gives CASSYLTEGFYGYTF.